This T cell receptor beta chain was identified during a study of cytomegalovirus exposure and HLA in healthy donors. Study context: In an earlier analysis, some 110 million unique TCR beta sequences were found from 150 million to 200 million T cells. Study observations and caveats: When a later analysis compared HLA-associated TCR beta chains with equally common others, the HLA-associated chains turned out to be more clonally expanded and to have lower generation probabilities. Researchers reported in a later analysis that common viral pathogens appeared linked to several top clusters.

CDR3 length: 14 residues. Germline CDR1 is SGHNT and CDR2 is YYREEE (reference sequence). V was shortened by 4 bases and J by 2 bases, with 10 bases between the two germline ends. 13 Jbeta primers and 60 Vbeta primers were used for the PCR. TCRdb's table, derived via immunoSEQ multiplex PCR, lists solely in-frame clones and lacks some. The sample has 75,000 to 90,000 clones; 78% are singletons. In regard to this clone: Its antigen is undetermined.

The sample taken for sequencing was PBMCs. V usage is TRBV5-4 and J usage is TRBJ2-1; D might be TRBD1 (6 bases). The sequence derives from a male donor in good health and CMV-seropositive. DNA for the CDR3: TGTGCCAGCAGCCTACAGGGTACCTACAATGAGCAGTTCTTC. It codes for CASSLQGTYNEQFF.